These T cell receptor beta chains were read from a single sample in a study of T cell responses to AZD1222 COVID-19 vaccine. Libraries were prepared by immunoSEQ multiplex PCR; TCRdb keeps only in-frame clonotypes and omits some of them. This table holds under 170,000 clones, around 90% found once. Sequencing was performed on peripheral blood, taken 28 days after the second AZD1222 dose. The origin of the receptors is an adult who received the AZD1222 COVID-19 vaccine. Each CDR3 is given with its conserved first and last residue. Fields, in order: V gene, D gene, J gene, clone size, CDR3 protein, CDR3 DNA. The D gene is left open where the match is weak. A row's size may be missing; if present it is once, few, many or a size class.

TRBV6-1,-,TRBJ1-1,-,CASSELATEAFF,TGTGCCAGCAGTGAATTAGCAACTGAAGCTTTCTTT
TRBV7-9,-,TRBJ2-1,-,CASGEGSSYNEQFF,TGTGCCAGCGGCGAAGGGAGCTCCTACAATGAGCAGTTCTTC
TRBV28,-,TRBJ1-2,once,CASSPHRVHQGYTF,TGTGCCAGCAGTCCCCACAGGGTCCACCAGGGCTACACCTTC
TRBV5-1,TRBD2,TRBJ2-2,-,CASTVAGGTGELFF,TGCGCCAGCACAGTAGCGGGAGGTACCGGGGAGCTGTTTTTT
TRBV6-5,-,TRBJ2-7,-,CASSRQEHYEQYF,TGTGCCAGCAGTCGACAGGAACACTACGAGCAGTACTTC
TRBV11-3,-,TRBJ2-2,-,CASSLGVGELFF,TGTGCCAGCAGCTTAGGCGTCGGGGAGCTGTTTTTT
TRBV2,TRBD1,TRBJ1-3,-,CASSEGGLGTVSGNTIYF,TGTGCCAGCAGTGAAGGGGGATTGGGGACAGTCTCTGGAAACACCATATATTTT
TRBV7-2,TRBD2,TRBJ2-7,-,CASTTSGRAYEQYF,TGTGCCAGCACCACTAGCGGGAGGGCCTACGAGCAGTACTTC
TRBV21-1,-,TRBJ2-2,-,CASSGRHLRNTGELFF,TGTGCCAGCAGCGGTAGACATTTAAGGAACACCGGGGAGCTGTTTTTT
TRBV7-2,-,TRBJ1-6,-,CASSLFQGRGNSPLHF,TGTGCCAGCAGCTTATTCCAGGGCCGTGGTAATTCACCCCTCCACTTT
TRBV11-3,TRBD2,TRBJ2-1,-,CASTRGLAGGTEQFF,TGTGCCAGCACCCGAGGACTAGCGGGAGGGACTGAGCAGTTCTTC
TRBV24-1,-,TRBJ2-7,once,CATSDLEQSYEQYF,TGTGCCACCAGTGATTTGGAACAGTCCTACGAGCAGTACTTC
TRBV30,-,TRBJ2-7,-,CAWSVRGYEQYF,TGTGCCTGGAGTGTACGTGGCTACGAGCAGTACTTC
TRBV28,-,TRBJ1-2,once,CASSLTGIGGYTF,TGTGCCAGCAGTCTAACAGGTATTGGAGGCTACACCTTC
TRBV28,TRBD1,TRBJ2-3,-,CASSGTGHSTDTQYF,TGTGCCAGCAGTGGGACAGGGCATAGCACAGATACGCAGTATTTT
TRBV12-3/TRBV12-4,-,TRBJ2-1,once,CASSLRGEQFF,TGTGCCAGCAGCCTCAGGGGTGAGCAGTTCTTC
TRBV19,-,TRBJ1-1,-,CASSIAGVLTEAFF,TGTGCCAGTAGTATAGCGGGGGTTCTGACTGAAGCTTTCTTT
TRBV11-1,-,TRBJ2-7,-,CASSLGADLALEQYF,TGTGCCAGCAGCTTAGGGGCCGATTTGGCACTCGAGCAGTACTTC
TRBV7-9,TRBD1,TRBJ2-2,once,CASSLTGGITGELFF,TGTGCCAGCAGCTTAACAGGGGGCATCACCGGGGAGCTGTTTTTT
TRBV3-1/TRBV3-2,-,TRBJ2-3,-,CASSQEWSVGGPDTQYF,TGTGCCAGCAGCCAAGAATGGAGCGTTGGGGGCCCAGATACGCAGTATTTT
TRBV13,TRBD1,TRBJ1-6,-,CASSSNGGQGPSPLHF,TGTGCCAGCAGCTCAAATGGGGGACAGGGGCCTTCACCCCTCCACTTT
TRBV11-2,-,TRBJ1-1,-,CASSFLKGAGWLTEAFF,TGTGCCAGCAGCTTCCTGAAAGGGGCAGGGTGGCTCACTGAAGCTTTCTTT
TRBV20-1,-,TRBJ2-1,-,CSAPGKVF,TGCAGTGCTCCTGGTAAGGTCTTC
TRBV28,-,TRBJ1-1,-,CASSLGSDAVTEAFF,TGTGCCAGCAGTCTTGGGTCGGACGCCGTCACTGAAGCTTTCTTT
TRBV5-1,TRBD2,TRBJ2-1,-,CASSLAGLAVYEQFF,TGCGCCAGCAGCTTGGCCGGGCTAGCGGTCTATGAGCAGTTCTTC
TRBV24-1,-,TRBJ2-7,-,CATSDSTPGQPYEQYF,TGTGCCACCAGTGATTCGACGCCGGGACAACCCTACGAGCAGTACTTC
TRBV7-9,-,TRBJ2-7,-,CASSLGGTTGISYEQYF,TGTGCCAGCAGCTTAGGGGGAACCACAGGGATCTCCTACGAGCAGTACTTC
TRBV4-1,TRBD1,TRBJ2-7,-,CASTERQGSYEQYF,TGCGCCAGCACCGAACGACAGGGCTCCTACGAGCAGTACTTC
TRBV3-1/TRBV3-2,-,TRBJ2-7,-,CASSRDRLEQYF,TGTGCCAGCAGCCGGGACCGTCTGGAGCAGTACTTC
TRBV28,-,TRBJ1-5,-,CASSPSQPQHF,TGTGCCAGCAGCCCAAGTCAGCCCCAGCATTTT
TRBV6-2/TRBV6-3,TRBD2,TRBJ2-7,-,CASSSYRDYPPYEQYF,TGTGCCAGCAGTTCTTACCGGGACTATCCCCCCTACGAGCAGTACTTC
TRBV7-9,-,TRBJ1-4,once,CASSLGEGEKLFF,TGTGCCAGCAGCTTAGGTGAAGGAGAAAAACTGTTTTTT
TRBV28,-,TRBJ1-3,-,CASSYITGGNTIYF,TGTGCCAGCAGTTATATAACCGGTGGAAACACCATATATTTT
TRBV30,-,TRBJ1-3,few,CAWSITGNTIYF,TGTGCCTGGAGCATAACTGGAAACACCATATATTTT
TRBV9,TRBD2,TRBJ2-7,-,CASSVSGEGREQYF,TGTGCCAGCAGCGTATCGGGGGAGGGCAGGGAGCAGTACTTC
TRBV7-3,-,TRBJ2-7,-,CASSPSRDQRHEQYF,TGTGCCAGCAGCCCCTCCCGGGACCAAAGGCACGAGCAGTACTTC
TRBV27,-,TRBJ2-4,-,CASRPNPGQEYF,TGTGCCAGCAGACCTAATCCGGGACAAGAGTACTTC
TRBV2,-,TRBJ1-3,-,CASSVEEISGNTIYF,TGTGCCAGCAGCGTCGAGGAAATCTCTGGAAACACCATATATTTT
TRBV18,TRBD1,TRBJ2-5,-,CASSPGTGQETQYF,TGTGCCAGCTCACCGGGGACAGGGCAAGAGACCCAGTACTTC
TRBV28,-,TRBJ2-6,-,CASSKPLQGRGANVLTF,TGTGCCAGCAGCAAACCACTTCAGGGACGGGGGGCCAACGTCCTGACTTTC
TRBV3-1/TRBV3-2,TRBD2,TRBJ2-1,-,CASSQTSGHNEQFF,TGTGCCAGCAGCCAGACTAGCGGCCACAATGAGCAGTTCTTC
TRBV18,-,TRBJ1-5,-,CASSLAEGGLYTGQPQHF,TGTGCCAGCTCCCTGGCGGAGGGGGGGTTGTATACGGGCCAGCCCCAGCATTTT
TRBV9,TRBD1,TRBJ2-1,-,CASSPSGTGAGNEQFF,TGTGCCAGCAGTCCGTCCGGCACAGGGGCGGGCAATGAGCAGTTCTTC
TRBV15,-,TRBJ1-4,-,CATSRTQFLEKLFF,TGTGCCACCAGCAGAACTCAGTTTTTGGAAAAACTGTTTTTT
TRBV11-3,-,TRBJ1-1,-,CASSFSGGGGTEAFF,TGTGCCAGCAGCTTTTCTGGGGGCGGGGGAACTGAAGCTTTCTTT
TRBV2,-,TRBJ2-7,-,CASSEGTASYEQYF,TGTGCCAGCAGTGAAGGGACAGCATCCTACGAGCAGTACTTC
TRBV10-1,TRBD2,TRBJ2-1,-,CASSGSLQNEQFF,TGCGCCAGTAGCGGGAGTTTACAAAATGAGCAGTTCTTC
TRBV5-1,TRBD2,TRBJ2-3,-,CASSLAGLAGEAHTDTQYF,TGCGCCAGCAGCTTGGCCGGGCTAGCGGGAGAGGCCCACACAGATACGCAGTATTTT
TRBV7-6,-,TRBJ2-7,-,CASSLRSDEQYF,TGTGCCAGCAGCTTAAGGTCAGACGAGCAGTACTTC
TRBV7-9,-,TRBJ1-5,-,CASSSGWGNQPQHF,TGTGCCAGCAGCTCCGGTTGGGGCAATCAGCCCCAGCATTTT
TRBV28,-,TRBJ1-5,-,CASSYRFNQPQHF,TGTGCCAGCAGTTACAGGTTCAATCAGCCCCAGCATTTT
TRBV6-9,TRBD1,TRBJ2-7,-,CASSSTGQAYEQYF,TGTGCCAGCAGTTCGACGGGACAGGCCTACGAGCAGTACTTC
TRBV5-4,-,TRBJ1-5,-,CASSLAGGQPQHF,TGTGCCAGCAGCTTGGCCGGGGGTCAGCCCCAGCATTTT
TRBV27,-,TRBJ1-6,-,CASSFAGPNSPLHF,TGTGCCAGCAGTTTCGCAGGTCCAAATTCACCCCTCCACTTT
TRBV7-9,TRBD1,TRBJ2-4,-,CASSLDGQGLAKNIQYF,TGTGCCAGCAGCTTGGACGGACAGGGATTAGCCAAAAACATTCAGTACTTC
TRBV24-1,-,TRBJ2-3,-,CATSDPAGSGTDTQYF,TGTGCCACCAGTGATCCTGCCGGGTCAGGCACAGATACGCAGTATTTT
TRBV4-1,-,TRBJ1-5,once,CASSQDRVGGSGNQPQHF,TGCGCCAGCAGCCAAGACCGGGTTGGAGGGAGCGGCAATCAGCCCCAGCATTTT
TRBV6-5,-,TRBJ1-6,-,CASWSSGVAPLHF,TGTGCCAGCTGGAGCTCAGGGGTGGCACCCCTCCACTTT
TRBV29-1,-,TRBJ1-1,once,CSVEVSVRDEAFF,TGCAGCGTTGAAGTCAGTGTTAGGGACGAAGCTTTCTTT